This entry concerns a single TCR beta chain. Clones were read by immunoSEQ multiplex PCR, and TCRdb kept only the in-frame ones, dropping some. The sample has about 140,000 clones, about 88% seen once. This sample was included in a study of control samples from healthy donors and cancer patients. V dropped 5 bases and J dropped 2; count of bases not matched to a gene: 5. This CDR3 spans 14 amino acids. Germline lookup yields CDR1 MDHEN and CDR2 SYDVKM. Sequenced: blood. This receptor was taken from a woman in her 30s in good health. This sequence joins TRBV28 and TRBJ1-2; 7 nucleotides agree with TRBD1. Here the CDR3 reads CASSAGGSNYGYTF. The CDR3 bases are TGTGCCAGCAGTGCAGGGGGATCAAACTATGGCTACACCTTC.